The clone carrying this T cell receptor beta chain showed up many times. Its antigen is unknown. In terms of origin and age, donors were healthy Caucasian individuals from Russia aged 6 to 90. Next came a second PCR, run for about 7 to 12 cycles, which used a sample-barcoded 5' primer along with a J-beta primer mix. Sequencing of every sample gave 2.5 million or more CDR3-containing paired-end reads. From the 5' RACE reads, TCRdb called clonotypes with MiXCR, one entry per CDR3 protein. The profile shows about 770,000 distinct CDR3 sequences, 40% to 50% of them singletons. The data were taken from a study of blood T cells in healthy people across ages. Study-level findings and limits: PBMCs left unsorted prevented a conclusive naive versus antigen-experienced comparison. Per-million-T-cell TCR beta diversity fell roughly linearly with age.

CDR1 and CDR2 from the germline V gene are SEHNR and FQNEAQ (reference sequence). This CDR3 region has 15 residues. V shed 5 bases and J 6 bases; nucleotides not matched to a gene: 10. The sequence was obtained from a man aged 60 to 69 in good health. The chain recombines TRBV7-9 with TRBJ2-5; the match to TRBD1 covers 9 bases. Input material: blood. The DNA for the CDR3 is TGTGCCAGCAGCCACGGACAGGGGAGTCCCCAGACCCAGTACTTC. Translating gives CASSHGQGSPQTQYF.